This T cell receptor (beta chain) was captured by sequencing in a study of blood T cell repertoires in COVID-19. From germline, CDR1 is LNHDA and CDR2 SQIVND (reference sequence). The V gene end was trimmed by 5 bases and the J gene end by 7 bases; junction bases not matched to a gene: 4. The CDR3 extends over 12 amino acids. Data came from immunoSEQ multiplex PCR; TCRdb stores just in-frame clones and leaves some out. The table lists around 35,000 clones, 70% to 90% of them singletons, with around 11% in the top ten. The V and J genes are TRBV19 and TRBJ1-1; 7 nucleotides align to TRBD1. Sequencing input: peripheral blood. The TCR was taken from a man between 60 and 70 years old with active COVID-19. The CDR3 is CASSLRTGEAFF. CDR3 sequence (DNA): TGTGCCAGTAGTCTACGGACAGGTGAAGCTTTCTTT. Combining the CDR3 with reference TRBV19 and TRBJ1-1 gives the whole variable domain DGGITQSPKYLFRKEGQNVTLSCEQNLNHDAMYWYRQDPGQGLRLIYYSQIVNDFQKGDIAEGYSVSREKKESFPLTVTSAQKNPTAFYLCASSLRTGEAFFGQGTRLTVV.